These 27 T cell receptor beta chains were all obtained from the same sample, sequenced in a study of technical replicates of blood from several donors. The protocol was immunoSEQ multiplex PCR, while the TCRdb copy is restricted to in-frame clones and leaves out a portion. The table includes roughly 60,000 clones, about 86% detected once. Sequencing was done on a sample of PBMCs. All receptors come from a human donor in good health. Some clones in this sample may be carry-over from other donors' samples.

CDR3 residues: CASKASGRADETQYF. The CDR3 nucleotides are TGTGCCAGCAAGGCTAGCGGGAGGGCGGACGAGACCCAGTACTTC. The genes are TRBV5-4 and TRBJ2-5; 12 nucleotides match TRBD2. The V gene's germline CDR1 is SGHNT and CDR2 YYREEE (reference sequence). After removal of 6 bases from V and 5 bases from J, the junction contained 8 bases not matched to a gene. This CDR3 spans 15 amino acids.

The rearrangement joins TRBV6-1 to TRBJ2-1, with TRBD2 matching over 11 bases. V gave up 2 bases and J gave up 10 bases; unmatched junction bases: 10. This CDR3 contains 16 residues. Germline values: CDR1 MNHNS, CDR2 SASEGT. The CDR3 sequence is CASSETASGRRVEQFF. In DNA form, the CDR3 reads TGTGCCAGCAGTGAAACGGCTAGCGGGAGGAGGGTGGAGCAGTTCTTC.

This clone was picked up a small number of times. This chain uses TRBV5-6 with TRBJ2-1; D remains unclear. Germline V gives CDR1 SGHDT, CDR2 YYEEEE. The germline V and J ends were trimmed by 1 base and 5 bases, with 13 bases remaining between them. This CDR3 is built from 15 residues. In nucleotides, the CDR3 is TGTGCCAGCAGCTTGTTTCCGAGAAGCGACAATGAGCAGTTCTTC. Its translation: CASSLFPRSDNEQFF.

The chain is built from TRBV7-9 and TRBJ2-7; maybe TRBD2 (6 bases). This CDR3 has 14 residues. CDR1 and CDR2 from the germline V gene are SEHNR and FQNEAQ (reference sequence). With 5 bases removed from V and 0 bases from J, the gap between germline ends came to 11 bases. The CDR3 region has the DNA TGTGCCAGCAGCCTTAGCGGAAACTCCTACGAGCAGTACTTC. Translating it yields CASSLSGNSYEQYF.

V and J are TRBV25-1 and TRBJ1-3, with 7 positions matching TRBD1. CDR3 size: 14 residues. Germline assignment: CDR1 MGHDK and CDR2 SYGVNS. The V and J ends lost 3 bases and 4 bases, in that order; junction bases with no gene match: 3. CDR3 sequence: CASSETGTGNTIYF. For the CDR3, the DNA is TGTGCCAGCAGTGAGACAGGGACAGGAAACACCATATATTTT.

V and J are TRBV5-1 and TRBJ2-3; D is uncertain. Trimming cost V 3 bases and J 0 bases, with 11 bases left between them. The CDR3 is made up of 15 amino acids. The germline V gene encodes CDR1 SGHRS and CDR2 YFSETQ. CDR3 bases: TGCGCCAGCAGCTCTGACACGTCTAGCACAGATACGCAGTATTTT. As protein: CASSSDTSSTDTQYF.

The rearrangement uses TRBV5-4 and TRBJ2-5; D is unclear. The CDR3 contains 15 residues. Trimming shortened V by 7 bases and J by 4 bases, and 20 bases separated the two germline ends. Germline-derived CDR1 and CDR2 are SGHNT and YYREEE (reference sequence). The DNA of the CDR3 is TGTGCCAGCGGCCCCAATGGAGCTGGCTCAGAGACCCAGTACTTC. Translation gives CASGPNGAGSETQYF.

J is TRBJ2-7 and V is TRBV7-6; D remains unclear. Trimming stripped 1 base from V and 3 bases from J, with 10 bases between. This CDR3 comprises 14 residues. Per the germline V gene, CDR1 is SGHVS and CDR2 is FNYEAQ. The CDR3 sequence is CASSLGLLGYEQYF. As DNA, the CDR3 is TGTGCCAGCAGCTTAGGACTGTTGGGCTACGAGCAGTACTTC.

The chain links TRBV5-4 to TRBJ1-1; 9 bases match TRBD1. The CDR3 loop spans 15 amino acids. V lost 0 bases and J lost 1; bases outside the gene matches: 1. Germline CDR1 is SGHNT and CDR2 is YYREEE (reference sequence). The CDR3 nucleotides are TGTGCCAGCAGCTTGGGACAGGGGGGGAACACTGAAGCTTTCTTT. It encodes CASSLGQGGNTEAFF.

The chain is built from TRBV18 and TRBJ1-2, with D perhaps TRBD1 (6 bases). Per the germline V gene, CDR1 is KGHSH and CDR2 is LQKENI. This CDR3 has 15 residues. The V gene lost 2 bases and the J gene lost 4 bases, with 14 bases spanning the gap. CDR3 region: CASSPSQGITYGYTF. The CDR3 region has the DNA TGTGCCAGCTCACCAAGTCAGGGGATTACCTATGGCTACACCTTC.

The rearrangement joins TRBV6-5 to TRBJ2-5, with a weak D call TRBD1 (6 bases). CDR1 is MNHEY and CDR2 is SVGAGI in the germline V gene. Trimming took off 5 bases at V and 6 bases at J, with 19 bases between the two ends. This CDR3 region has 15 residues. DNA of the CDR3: TGTGCCAGCAGTGCTCGGACAGTTTTCAAAAAGACCCAGTACTTC. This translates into CASSARTVFKKTQYF.

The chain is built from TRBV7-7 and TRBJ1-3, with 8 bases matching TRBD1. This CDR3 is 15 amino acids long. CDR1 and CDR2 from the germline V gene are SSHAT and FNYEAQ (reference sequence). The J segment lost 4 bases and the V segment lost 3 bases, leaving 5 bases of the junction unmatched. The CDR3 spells CASSLGQEPGNTIYF. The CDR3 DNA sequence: TGTGCCAGCAGCTTGGGACAGGAGCCCGGAAACACCATATATTTT.

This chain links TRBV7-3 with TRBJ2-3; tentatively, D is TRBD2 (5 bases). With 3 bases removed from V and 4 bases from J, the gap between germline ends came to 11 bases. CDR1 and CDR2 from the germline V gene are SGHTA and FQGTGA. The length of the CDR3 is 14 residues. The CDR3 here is CASSLGSGADTQYF. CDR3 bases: TGTGCCAGCAGCTTGGGGAGTGGGGCAGATACGCAGTATTTT.

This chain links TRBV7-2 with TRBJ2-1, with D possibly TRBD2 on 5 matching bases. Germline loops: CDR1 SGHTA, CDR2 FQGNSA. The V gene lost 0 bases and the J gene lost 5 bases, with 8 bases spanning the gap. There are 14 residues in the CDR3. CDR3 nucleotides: TGTGCCAGCAGCTTAGCGGGGAGAAACAATGAGCAGTTCTTC. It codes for CASSLAGRNNEQFF.

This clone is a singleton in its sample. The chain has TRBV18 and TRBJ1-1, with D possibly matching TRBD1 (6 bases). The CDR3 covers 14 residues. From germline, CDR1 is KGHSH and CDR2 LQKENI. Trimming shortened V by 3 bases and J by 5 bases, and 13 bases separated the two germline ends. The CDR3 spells CASSPGRGGTEAFF. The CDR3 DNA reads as TGTGCCAGCTCACCGGGCAGGGGTGGGACTGAAGCTTTCTTT. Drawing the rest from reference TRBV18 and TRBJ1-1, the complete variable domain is NAGVMQNPRHLVRRRGQEARLRCSPMKGHSHVYWYRQLPEEGLKFMVYLQKENIIDESGMPKERFSAEFPKEGPSILRIQQVVRGDSAAYFCASSPGRGGTEAFFGQGTRLTVV.

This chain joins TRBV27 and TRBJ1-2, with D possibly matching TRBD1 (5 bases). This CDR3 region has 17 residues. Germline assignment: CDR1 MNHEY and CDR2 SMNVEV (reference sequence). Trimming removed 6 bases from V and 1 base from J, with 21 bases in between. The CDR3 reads CASSRTPTGGGNYGYTF. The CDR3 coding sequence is TGTGCCAGCAGCCGAACTCCGACTGGGGGAGGTAACTATGGCTACACCTTC.

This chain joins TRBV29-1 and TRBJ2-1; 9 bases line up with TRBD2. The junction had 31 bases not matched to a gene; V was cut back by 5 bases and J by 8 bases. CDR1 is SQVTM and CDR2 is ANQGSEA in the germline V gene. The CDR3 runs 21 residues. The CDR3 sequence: CSVPVPPDYLNSGLAIDEQFF. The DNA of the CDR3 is TGCAGCGTTCCTGTCCCTCCAGATTACCTTAATTCGGGACTAGCTATTGATGAGCAGTTCTTC.

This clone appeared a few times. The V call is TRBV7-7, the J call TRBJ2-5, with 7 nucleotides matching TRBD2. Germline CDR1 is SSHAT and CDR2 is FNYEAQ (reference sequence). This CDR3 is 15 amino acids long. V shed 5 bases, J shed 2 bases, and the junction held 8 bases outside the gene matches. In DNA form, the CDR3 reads TGTGCCAGCAGCCCCTCGGGCGGGGGTCAAGAGACCCAGTACTTC. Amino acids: CASSPSGGGQETQYF.

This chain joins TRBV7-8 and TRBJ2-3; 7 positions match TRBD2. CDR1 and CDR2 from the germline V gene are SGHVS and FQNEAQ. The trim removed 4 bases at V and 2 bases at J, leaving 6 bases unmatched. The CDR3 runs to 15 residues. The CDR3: CASSYQRGDTDTQYF. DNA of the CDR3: TGTGCCAGCAGCTACCAGCGGGGAGACACAGATACGCAGTATTTT.

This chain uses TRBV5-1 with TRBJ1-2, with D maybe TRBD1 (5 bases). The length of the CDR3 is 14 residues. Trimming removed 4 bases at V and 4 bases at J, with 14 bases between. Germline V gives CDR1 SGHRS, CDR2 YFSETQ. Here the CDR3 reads CASSPGGEGYGYTF. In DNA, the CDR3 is TGCGCCAGCAGCCCAGGAGGGGAGGGCTATGGCTACACCTTC.

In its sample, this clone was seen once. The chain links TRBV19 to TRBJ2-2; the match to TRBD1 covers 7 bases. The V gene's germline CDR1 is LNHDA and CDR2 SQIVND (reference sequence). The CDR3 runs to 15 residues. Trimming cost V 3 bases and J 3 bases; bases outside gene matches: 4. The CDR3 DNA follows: TGTGCCAGTAGTATGAAGACAGGGTACACCGGGGAGCTGTTTTTT. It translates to CASSMKTGYTGELFF.

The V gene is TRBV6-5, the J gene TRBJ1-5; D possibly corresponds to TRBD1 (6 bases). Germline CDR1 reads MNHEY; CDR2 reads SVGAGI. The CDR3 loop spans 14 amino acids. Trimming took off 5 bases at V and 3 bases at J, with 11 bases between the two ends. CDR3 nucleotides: TGTGCCAGCAGTCCAACAGGGTTCAATCAGCCCCAGCATTTT. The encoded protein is CASSPTGFNQPQHF.

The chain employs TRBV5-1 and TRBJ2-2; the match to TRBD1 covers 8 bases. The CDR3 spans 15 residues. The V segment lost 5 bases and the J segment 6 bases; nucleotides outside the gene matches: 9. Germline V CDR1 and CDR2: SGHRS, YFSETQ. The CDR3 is CASRVGTGLAGELFF. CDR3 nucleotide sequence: TGCGCCAGCAGGGTTGGGACAGGACTCGCCGGGGAGCTGTTTTTT.

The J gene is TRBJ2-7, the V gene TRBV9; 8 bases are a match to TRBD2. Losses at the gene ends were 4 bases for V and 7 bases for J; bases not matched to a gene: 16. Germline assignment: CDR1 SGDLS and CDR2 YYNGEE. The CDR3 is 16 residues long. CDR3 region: CASSSQAGDGMDEQYF. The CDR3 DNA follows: TGTGCCAGCAGCTCCCAAGCGGGAGACGGGATGGATGAGCAGTACTTC.

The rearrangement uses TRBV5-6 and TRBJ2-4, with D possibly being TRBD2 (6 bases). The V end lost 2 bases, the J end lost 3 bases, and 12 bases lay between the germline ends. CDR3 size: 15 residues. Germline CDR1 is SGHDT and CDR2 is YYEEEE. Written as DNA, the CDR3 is TGTGCCAGCAGCTTCGGGCGGGGCTACAAAAACATTCAGTACTTC. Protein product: CASSFGRGYKNIQYF. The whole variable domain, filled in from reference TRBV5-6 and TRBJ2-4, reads DAGVTQSPTHLIKTRGQQVTLRCSPKSGHDTVSWYQQALGQGPQFIFQYYEEEERQRGNFPDRFSGHQFPNYSSELNVNALLLGDSALYLCASSFGRGYKNIQYFGAGTRLSVL.

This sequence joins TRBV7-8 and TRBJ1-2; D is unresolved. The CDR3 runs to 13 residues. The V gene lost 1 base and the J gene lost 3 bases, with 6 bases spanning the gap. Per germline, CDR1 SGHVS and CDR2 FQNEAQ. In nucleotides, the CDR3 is TGTGCCAGCAGCTTAGGGGCCTACTATGGCTACACCTTC. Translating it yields CASSLGAYYGYTF.

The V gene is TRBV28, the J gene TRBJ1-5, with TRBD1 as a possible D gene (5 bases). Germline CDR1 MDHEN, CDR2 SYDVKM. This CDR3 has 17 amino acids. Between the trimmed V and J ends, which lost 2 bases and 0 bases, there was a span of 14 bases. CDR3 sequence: CASSLDRWGYSNQPQHF. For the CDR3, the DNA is TGTGCCAGCAGTTTAGACAGATGGGGATATAGCAATCAGCCCCAGCATTTT.